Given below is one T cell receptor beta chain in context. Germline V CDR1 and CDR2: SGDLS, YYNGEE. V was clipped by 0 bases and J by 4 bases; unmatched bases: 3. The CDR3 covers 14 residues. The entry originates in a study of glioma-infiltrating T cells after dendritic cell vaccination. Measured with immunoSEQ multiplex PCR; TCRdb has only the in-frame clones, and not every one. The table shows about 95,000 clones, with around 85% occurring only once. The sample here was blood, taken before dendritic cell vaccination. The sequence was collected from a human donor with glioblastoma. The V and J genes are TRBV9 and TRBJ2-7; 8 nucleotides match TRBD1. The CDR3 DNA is TGTGCCAGCAGCGTAGGGCAGGGGGCTTACGAGCAGTACTTC. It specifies CASSVGQGAYEQYF.